This T cell receptor (beta chain) stems from a study of graft-versus-host responses after intestinal transplantation (dated by TCRdb to 2020 to 2023). Describing the broader study: Recipients received multivisceral, liver-intestinal, or isolated intestinal transplants. Every recipient was given anti-thymocyte globulin induction, then maintenance tacrolimus and steroids for 3 to 4 years. Graft-versus-host and host-versus-graft alloreactive T cell clones were tracked in the graft, circulation and bone marrow after intestinal transplantation using bulk TCR-beta CDR3 sequencing. Alloreactive clones were identified by sequencing pre-transplant mixed lymphocyte reaction products and comparing these products with unstimulated pre-transplant donor and recipient T cells. A cohort of about two dozen intestinal transplant recipients, including one retransplant, was enrolled, and a few patients lacking pretransplant specimens were excluded. A peak of at least 4% donor T cells among recipient peripheral blood mononuclear cells was the definition used for donor T cell macrochimerism. Rather than being sequenced by the commercial service, samples from a few later patients were sequenced in-house on an Illumina MiSeq and processed with MiXCR.

Study-level results and caveats: In patients with donor T cell macrochimerism, the allografts had high GvH to HvG T cell clonal ratios. GvH clones were detected in recipient bone marrow, and some of these GvH clones were observed earlier in ileal mucosa or blood, consistent with an intestinal mucosal origin. Early after transplant, peak levels of circulating GvH clones were found to be associated with declines in HvG clones. The relatively low number and heterogeneity of intestinal transplant patients limited the conclusions.

Receptor libraries were prepared by the immunoSEQ multiplex PCR assay. For most patients, genomic DNA was isolated with the Qiagen DNeasy Blood and Tissue Kit and shipped frozen to Adaptive Biotechnologies for TCR sequencing. For most patients, genomic DNA was subjected to high-throughput TCR-beta CDR3 sequencing by Adaptive Biotechnologies. Under the source paper's analysis protocol: TCR sequencing data for over 15 patients were retrieved from Adaptive's ImmunoSEQ software; a few other patients were processed with MiXCR and VDJtools. To correct CD4 versus CD8 sorting errors, sequences present in both subsets at a frequency ratio below 5:1 were removed. CDR3 nucleotide sequences shared by donor and recipient were removed because the origin of these sequences could not be assigned. At least 2-fold expansion over unstimulated cells and a minimum CFSE-low frequency of 0.002% (template counts) or 0.001% (read counts) were required for clones to be classified as alloreactive. Clones were considered mappable if detected in sequenced pre-transplant spleen, lymph node, or MLR CFSE-low populations of the donor or recipient. Cumulative frequency of alloreactive clones was calculated as a percentage of all sequences weighted by copy number. TCRdb stores this immuneACCESS table with in-frame sequences only. Part of the clones is absent; in the studies checked, under half of the shortfall reflects unresolved V genes, and no reason is known for the rest. D and trimming were read from the DNA, whereas the V and J calls and clone size are those reported in that table. The sample table records approximately 46,000 clones; 84% of these occur just once. The biggest ten clones account for about 0.42% of the sample.

The germline V gene supplies CDR1 SGHTA and CDR2 FQGNSA. Clipping removes 6 bases from V and 0 bases from J, with 7 as the unmatched junction base count. The CDR3, from cysteine to phenylalanine, totals 16 residues. Only the CDR3 region is kept as DNA, spanning 48 bases read in frame from base 1. Per the publication, the time point label means: cells obtained before transplantation from donor or recipient. CD3+CD4+ and CD3+CD8+ populations were FACS-sorted from unstimulated pre-transplant donor and recipient cells taken from spleen or lymph nodes. On this clone: Its antigen is currently not known. No much larger clone is present one base from it, and per-base qualities are unavailable.

This clonotype was obtained from a human donor who was the organ donor for an intestinal transplant. The sequencing used unstimulated CD4+ T cells sorted from spleen or lymph node cells, collected before transplant. The sequence links TRBV7-2 to TRBJ2-3; 9 nucleotides in the junction match TRBD2. The DNA sequence is TGTGCCAGCAGTTTGCGGGGGGGATCTAGCACAGATACGCAGTATTTT. Its protein product is CASSLRGGSSTDTQYF.